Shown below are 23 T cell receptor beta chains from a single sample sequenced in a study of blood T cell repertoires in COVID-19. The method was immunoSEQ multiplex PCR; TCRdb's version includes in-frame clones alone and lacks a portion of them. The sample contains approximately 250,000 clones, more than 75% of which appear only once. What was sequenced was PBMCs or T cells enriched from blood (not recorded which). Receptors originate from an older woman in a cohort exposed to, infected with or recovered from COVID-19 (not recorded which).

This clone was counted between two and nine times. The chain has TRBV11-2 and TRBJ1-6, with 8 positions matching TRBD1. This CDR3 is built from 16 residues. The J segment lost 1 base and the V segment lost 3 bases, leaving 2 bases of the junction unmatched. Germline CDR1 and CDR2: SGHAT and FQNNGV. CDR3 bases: TGTGCCAGCAGCTTGAACAGGGGGTCCTATAATTCACCCCTCCACTTT. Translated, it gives CASSLNRGSYNSPLHF.

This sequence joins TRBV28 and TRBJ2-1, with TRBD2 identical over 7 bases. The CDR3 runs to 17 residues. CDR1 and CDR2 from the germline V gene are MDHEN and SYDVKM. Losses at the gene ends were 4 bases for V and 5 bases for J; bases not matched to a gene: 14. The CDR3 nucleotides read TGTGCCAGCAGTTCTAACATAGGACTAGTAGTTCACAATGAGCAGTTCTTC. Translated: CASSSNIGLVVHNEQFF.

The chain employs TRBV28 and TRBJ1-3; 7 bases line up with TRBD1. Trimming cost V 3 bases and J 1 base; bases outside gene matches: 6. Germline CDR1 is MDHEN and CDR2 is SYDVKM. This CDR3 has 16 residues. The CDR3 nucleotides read TGTGCCAGCAGTTTCAGGACAGGACTTTCTGGAAACACCATATATTTT. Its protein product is CASSFRTGLSGNTIYF. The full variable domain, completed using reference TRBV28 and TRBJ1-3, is DVKVTQSSRYLVKRTGEKVFLECVQDMDHENMFWYRQDPGLGLRLIYFSYDVKMKEKGDIPEGYSVSREKKERFSLILESASTNQTSMYLCASSFRTGLSGNTIYFGEGSWLTVV.

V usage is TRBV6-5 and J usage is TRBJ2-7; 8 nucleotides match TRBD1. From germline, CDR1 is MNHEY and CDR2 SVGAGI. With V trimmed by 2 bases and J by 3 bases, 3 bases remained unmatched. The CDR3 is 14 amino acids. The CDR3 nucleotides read TGTGCCAGCAGTTACCAGGGGGCTGACTACGAGCAGTACTTC. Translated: CASSYQGADYEQYF.

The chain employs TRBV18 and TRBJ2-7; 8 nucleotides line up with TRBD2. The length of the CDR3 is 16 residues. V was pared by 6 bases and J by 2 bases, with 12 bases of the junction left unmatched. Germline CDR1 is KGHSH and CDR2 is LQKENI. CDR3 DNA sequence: TGTGCCAGCTCCCCGTACGGGAGCGGGGGAGCCTACGAGCAGTACTTC. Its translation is CASSPYGSGGAYEQYF.

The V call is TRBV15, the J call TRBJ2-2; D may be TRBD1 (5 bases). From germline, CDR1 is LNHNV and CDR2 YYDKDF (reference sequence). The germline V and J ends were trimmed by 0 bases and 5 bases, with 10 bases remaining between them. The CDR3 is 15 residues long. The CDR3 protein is CATSRDGRETGELFF. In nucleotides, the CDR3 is TGTGCCACCAGCAGAGATGGCAGGGAAACCGGGGAGCTGTTTTTT.

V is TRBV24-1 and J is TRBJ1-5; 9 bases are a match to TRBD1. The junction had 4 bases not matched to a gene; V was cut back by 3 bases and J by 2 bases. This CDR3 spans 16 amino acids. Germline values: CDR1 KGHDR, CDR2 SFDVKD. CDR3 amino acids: CATSDRGQGGNQPQHF. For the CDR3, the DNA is TGTGCCACCAGTGATAGGGGACAGGGAGGCAATCAGCCCCAGCATTTT.

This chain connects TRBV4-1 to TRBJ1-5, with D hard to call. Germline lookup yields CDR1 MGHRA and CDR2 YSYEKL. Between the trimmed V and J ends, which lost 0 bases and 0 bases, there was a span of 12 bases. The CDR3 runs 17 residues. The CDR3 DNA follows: TGCGCCAGCAGCCAAGACTGGCAGATATATAGCAATCAGCCCCAGCATTTT. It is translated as CASSQDWQIYSNQPQHF.

In DNA, the CDR3 is TGTGCCAGTAGTACACCGGGACAGGGAACAGATACGCAGTATTTT. This sequence encodes CASSTPGQGTDTQYF. V is TRBV19 and J is TRBJ2-3; 9 positions match TRBD1. The CDR3 covers 15 residues. The V gene's germline CDR1 is LNHDA and CDR2 SQIVND (reference sequence). With 4 bases clipped from V and 3 bases from J, the junction kept 5 bases outside the gene matches.

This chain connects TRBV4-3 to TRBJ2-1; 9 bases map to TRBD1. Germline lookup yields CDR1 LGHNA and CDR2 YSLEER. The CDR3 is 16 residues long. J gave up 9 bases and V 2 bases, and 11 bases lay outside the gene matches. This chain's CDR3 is CASSQMGQGISGEQFF. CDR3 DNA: TGCGCCAGCAGCCAAATGGGACAGGGCATCAGCGGTGAGCAGTTCTTC.

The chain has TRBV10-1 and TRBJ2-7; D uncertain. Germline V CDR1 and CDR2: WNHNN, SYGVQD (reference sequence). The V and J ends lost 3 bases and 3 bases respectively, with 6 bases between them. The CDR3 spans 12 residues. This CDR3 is CASSEDFYEQYF. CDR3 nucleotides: TGCGCCAGCAGTGAAGACTTCTACGAGCAGTACTTC.

CDR3 sequence reads: CASSTTGNEKLFF. CDR3 sequence (DNA): TGTGCCAGCTCAACCACAGGGAATGAAAAACTGTTTTTT. V is TRBV18 and J is TRBJ1-4; a weak D match, TRBD1 (6 bases). The germline gives CDR1 KGHSH, CDR2 LQKENI. V gave up 5 bases and J gave up 5 bases, with 9 bases separating them. This CDR3 has 13 amino acids.

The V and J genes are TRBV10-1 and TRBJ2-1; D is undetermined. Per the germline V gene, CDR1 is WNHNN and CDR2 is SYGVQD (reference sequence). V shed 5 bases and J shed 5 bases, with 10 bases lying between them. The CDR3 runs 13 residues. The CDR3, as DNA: TGCGCCAGCAGTTCAGCGCGTAACAATGAGCAGTTCTTC. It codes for CASSSARNNEQFF.

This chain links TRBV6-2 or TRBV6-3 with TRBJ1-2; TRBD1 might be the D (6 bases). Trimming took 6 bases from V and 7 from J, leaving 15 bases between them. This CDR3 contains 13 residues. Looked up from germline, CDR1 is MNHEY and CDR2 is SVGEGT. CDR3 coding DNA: TGTGCCAGCAGCCCCATTTCAGGGGTTGGCTACACCTTC. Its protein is CASSPISGVGYTF.

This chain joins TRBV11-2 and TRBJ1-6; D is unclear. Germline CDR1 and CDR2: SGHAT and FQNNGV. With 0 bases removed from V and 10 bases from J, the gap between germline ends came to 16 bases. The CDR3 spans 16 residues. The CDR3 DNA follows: TGTGCCAGCAGCTTAGAATTATGGCGCGGTGGGTCACCCCTCCACTTT. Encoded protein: CASSLELWRGGSPLHF.

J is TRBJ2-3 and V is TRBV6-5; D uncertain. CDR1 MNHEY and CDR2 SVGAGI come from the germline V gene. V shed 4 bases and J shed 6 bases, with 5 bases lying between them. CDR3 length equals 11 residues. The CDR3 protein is CASSSMDTQYF. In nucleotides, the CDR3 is TGTGCCAGCAGTTCCATGGATACGCAGTATTTT.

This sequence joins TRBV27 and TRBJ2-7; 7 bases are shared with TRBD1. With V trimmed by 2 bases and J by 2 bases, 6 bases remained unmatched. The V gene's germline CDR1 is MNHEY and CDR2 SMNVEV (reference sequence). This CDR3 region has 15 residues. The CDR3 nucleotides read TGTGCCAGCAGTTTAACCGGGACAGTTACCTACGAGCAGTACTTC. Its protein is CASSLTGTVTYEQYF.

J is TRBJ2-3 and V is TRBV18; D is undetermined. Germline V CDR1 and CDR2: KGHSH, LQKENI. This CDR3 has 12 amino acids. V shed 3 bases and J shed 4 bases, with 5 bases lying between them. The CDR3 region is CASSPESDTQYF. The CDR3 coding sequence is TGTGCCAGCTCACCCGAGTCAGATACGCAGTATTTT.

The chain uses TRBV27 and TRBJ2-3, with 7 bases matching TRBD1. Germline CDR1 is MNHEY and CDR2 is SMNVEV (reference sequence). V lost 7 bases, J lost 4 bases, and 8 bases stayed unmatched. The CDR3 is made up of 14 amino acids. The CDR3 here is CASKLTGDADTQYF. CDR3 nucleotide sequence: TGTGCCAGCAAACTCACAGGGGACGCAGATACGCAGTATTTT.

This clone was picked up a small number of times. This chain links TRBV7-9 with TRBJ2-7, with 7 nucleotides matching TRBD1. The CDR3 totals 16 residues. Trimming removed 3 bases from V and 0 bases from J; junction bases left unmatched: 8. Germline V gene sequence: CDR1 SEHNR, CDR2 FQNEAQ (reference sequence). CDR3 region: CASSLGLDRISYEQYF. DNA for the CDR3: TGTGCCAGCAGCTTGGGGTTGGACAGGATCTCCTACGAGCAGTACTTC.

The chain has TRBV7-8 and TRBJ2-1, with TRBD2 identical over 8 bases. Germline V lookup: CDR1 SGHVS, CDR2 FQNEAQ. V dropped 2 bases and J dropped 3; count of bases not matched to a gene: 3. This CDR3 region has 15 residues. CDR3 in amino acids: CASSLTAGGYNEQFF. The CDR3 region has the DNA TGTGCCAGCAGCTTAACGGCGGGAGGCTACAATGAGCAGTTCTTC.

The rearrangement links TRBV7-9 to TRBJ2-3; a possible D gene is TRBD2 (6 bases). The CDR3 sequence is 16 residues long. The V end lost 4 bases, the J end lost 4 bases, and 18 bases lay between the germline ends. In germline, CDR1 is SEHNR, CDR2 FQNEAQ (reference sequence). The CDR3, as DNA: TGTGCCAGCAGCTGGGGGGACCCGTGGGTTGCAGATACGCAGTATTTT. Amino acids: CASSWGDPWVADTQYF.

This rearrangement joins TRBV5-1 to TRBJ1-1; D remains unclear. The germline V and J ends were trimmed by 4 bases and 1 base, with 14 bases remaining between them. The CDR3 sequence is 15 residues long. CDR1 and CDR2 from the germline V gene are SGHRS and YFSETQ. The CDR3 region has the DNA TGCGCCAGCAGCAAATTGGGCGGGCAGAACACTGAAGCTTTCTTT. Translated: CASSKLGGQNTEAFF.